This TCR beta chain is drawn from a study of beta chain features in type 1 diabetes. Study-wide context: On cell yields, gender and age, patients and healthy donors were similar.

Investigators reverse transcribed all isolated RNA, so they sequenced expressed TCRB transcripts. Sequencing used immunoSEQ multiplex PCR; TCRdb keeps in-frame clones, though not all of them. This sample carries some 360,000 clones, 8% to 10% of them seen once, and the ten largest clones take roughly 0.6%. Study results and limitations: Any PCR bias toward short templates would affect both groups alike. Researchers report that Type 1 diabetes patients had moderately but significantly shorter TCRB CDR3s across all four CD4+ subsets. Possibly, sequencing cDNA over-represented cells that had high TCR expression levels.

This clone has more than one count but fewer than ten. Its target is unknown. Between the trimmed V and J ends, which lost 7 bases and 7 bases, there was a span of 14 bases. This CDR3 is 13 amino acids long. CDR1 is SNHLY, CDR2 FYNNEI, per germline. Sorting with CD45RO/CCR7/CD25/CD127/CD95/CD27 yielded naive, central memory, regulatory and stem-like memory CD4+ cells. Sequencing was carried out using central memory CD4+ T cells from blood. This clonotype originated in a man aged 25-45 years with type 1 diabetes. The rearrangement joins TRBV2 to TRBJ1-5; D uncertain. This CDR3 reads CASIGRAGQPQHF. CDR3 in DNA: TGTGCCAGCATCGGTCGGGCGGGACAGCCCCAGCATTTT.